The 23 T cell receptor beta chains listed next were all sequenced from one sample in a study of T cell responses to AZD1222 COVID-19 vaccine. Profiling relied on immunoSEQ multiplex PCR, and the TCRdb table lists in-frame clones only, not all of them. This table holds tens of thousands of clones, more than 75% found once. The sequencing here drew on peripheral blood, taken 28 days after the second AZD1222 dose. The receptors shown here come from an adult who received the AZD1222 COVID-19 vaccine.

This clone was observed once. The chain has TRBV5-5 and TRBJ1-5; D may be TRBD1 (5 bases). V gave up 0 bases and J gave up 4 bases, with 14 bases separating them. This CDR3 region has 16 residues. Germline CDR1 SGHKS, CDR2 YYEKEE (reference sequence). The CDR3 sequence: CASSLEGQGPNQPQHF. Here the CDR3 DNA reads TGTGCCAGCAGCTTGGAGGGTCAGGGTCCAAATCAGCCCCAGCATTTT.

The chain joins TRBV3-1 (or the pseudogene TRBV3-2) to TRBJ2-7; 10 bases line up with TRBD1. Trimming cost V 1 base and J 5 bases; bases outside gene matches: 5. The CDR3 is 15 amino acids. CDR1 is LGHDT and CDR2 is YNNKEL in the germline V gene (reference sequence). For the CDR3, the DNA is TGTGCCAGCAGCCAAGCGGGACAGGGGATTCACGAGCAGTACGTC. Translated, it gives CASSQAGQGIHEQYV.

This chain joins TRBV27 and TRBJ1-2; D not certain. Germline lookup yields CDR1 MNHEY and CDR2 SMNVEV (reference sequence). The CDR3 is 12 amino acids. V was pared by 1 base and J by 7 bases, with 7 bases between. The CDR3 protein is CASSLYGGGYTF. The CDR3 nucleotides are TGTGCCAGCAGTTTATACGGCGGTGGCTACACCTTC.

The rearrangement joins TRBV24-1 to TRBJ2-1; TRBD2 aligns across 13 bases. The CDR3 is 16 residues long. The V gene end was trimmed by 4 bases and the J gene end by 8 bases; junction bases not matched to a gene: 7. Germline CDR1 is KGHDR and CDR2 is SFDVKD. CDR3 DNA sequence: TGTGCCACCAGTGACACACTAGCGGGAGGGTCATATGAGCAGTTCTTC. Translating it yields CATSDTLAGGSYEQFF.

This clone occurred once. The gene calls are TRBV24-1 and TRBJ2-7; D is possibly TRBD1 or TRBD2 (7 bases each). The ends were cut back, 7 bases at V and 2 bases at J, with 20 bases in the middle. This CDR3 comprises 16 residues. From germline, CDR1 is KGHDR and CDR2 SFDVKD. For the CDR3, the DNA is TGTGCCACCAGCGACGGGGGCGGGGGACAGACCTACGAGCAGTACTTC. This translates into CATSDGGGGQTYEQYF.

V gene TRBV5-4 combines with J gene TRBJ2-5; 11 bases map to TRBD2. CDR3 size: 15 residues. Germline lookup yields CDR1 SGHNT and CDR2 YYREEE (reference sequence). The J segment lost 2 bases and the V segment lost 4 bases, leaving 4 bases of the junction unmatched. The CDR3 loop reads CASSLRLAGQETQYF. CDR3 coding DNA: TGTGCCAGCAGCCTACGACTAGCGGGACAAGAGACCCAGTACTTC.

The chain has TRBV5-8 and TRBJ2-1; no definite D call. V gave up 2 bases and J gave up 9 bases, with 6 bases separating them. The CDR3 has 11 residues. CDR1 and CDR2 (germline): SGHTS, YDEGEE. This chain's CDR3 is CASSLRAEQFF. The CDR3 DNA reads TGTGCCAGCAGCTTACGCGCTGAGCAGTTCTTC.

The genes are TRBV5-1 and TRBJ2-2; 10 bases align to TRBD2. J was trimmed by 4 bases and V by 5 bases; bases with no gene match: 17. The V gene's germline CDR1 is SGHRS and CDR2 YFSETQ. The CDR3 is 19 amino acids. DNA of the CDR3: TGCGCCAGCAGTTCGACGCCCCCCGGGACTAGCGCCTTCACCGGGGAGCTGTTTTTT. Translating it yields CASSSTPPGTSAFTGELFF.

The V call is TRBV19, the J call TRBJ1-1, with D possibly matching TRBD1 (5 bases). V lost 7 bases to trimming and J lost 0 bases, with 18 bases between them. Germline CDR1 and CDR2: LNHDA and SQIVND (reference sequence). The CDR3 runs to 16 residues. CDR3 nucleotide sequence: TGTGCCAGTACCTTGGGGGTCGGGAATATGAACACTGAAGCTTTCTTT. It codes for CASTLGVGNMNTEAFF.

The chain recombines TRBV14 with TRBJ1-3; D unclear. V gave up 1 base and J gave up 7 bases, with 5 bases separating them. Germline assignment: CDR1 SGHDN and CDR2 FVKESK. The CDR3 has 12 amino acids. The CDR3 DNA reads TGTGCCAGCAGCCAAGTTCCGAACACCATATATTTT. This encodes CASSQVPNTIYF.

On this clone: The junction departs from the called germline gene at one end, perhaps through a read error. The chain couples TRBV6-1 to TRBJ2-2, with 10 bases lining up with TRBD2. The length of the CDR3 is 14 residues. Germline V gene sequence: CDR1 MNHNS, CDR2 SASEGT. CDR3 DNA sequence: TGTGCCAGCAGTGAACGCGGTACTAGCGGGGCGCTGTTTTTT. Translating it yields CASSERGTSGALFF.

The V gene is TRBV19, the J gene TRBJ1-2; 7 bases are shared with TRBD1. This CDR3 has 14 residues. The V gene's germline CDR1 is LNHDA and CDR2 SQIVND (reference sequence). The trim removed 9 bases at V and 3 bases at J, leaving 10 bases unmatched. The CDR3 sequence: CARIRNRGYYGYTF. The CDR3 DNA sequence: TGTGCCAGAATACGAAACAGGGGCTACTATGGCTACACCTTC.

The chain joins TRBV7-2 to TRBJ2-3; the match to TRBD2 covers 7 bases. Per germline, CDR1 SGHTA and CDR2 FQGNSA. The junction had 15 bases not matched to a gene; V was cut back by 5 bases and J by 7 bases. The CDR3 contains 16 residues. The CDR3 bases are TGTGCCAGCAGCGCGACAGTAGCGGGTGTAGGGAATACGCAGTATTTT. Translation gives CASSATVAGVGNTQYF. Drawing the rest from reference TRBV7-2 and TRBJ2-3, the complete variable domain is GAGVSQSPSNKVTEKGKDVELRCDPISGHTALYWYRQSLGQGLEFLIYFQGNSAPDKSGLPSDRFSAERTGGSVSTLTIQRTQQEDSAVYLCASSATVAGVGNTQYFGPGTRLTVL.

The chain combines TRBV7-9 with TRBJ2-5; D possibly corresponds to TRBD2 (5 bases). Per the germline V gene, CDR1 is SEHNR and CDR2 is FQNEAQ (reference sequence). V lost 5 bases and J 3 bases, leaving 13 bases between the germline ends. This CDR3 is 14 amino acids long. In nucleotides, the CDR3 is TGTGCCAGCAGCCTACTAGGAGGTAAAGAGACCCAGTACTTC. Translated, it gives CASSLLGGKETQYF.

CDR3 loop: CASSQGYGGPLIMNNEQFF. CDR3 nucleotides: TGTGCCAGCAGCCAGGGGTACGGGGGACCCCTCATCATGAACAATGAGCAGTTCTTC. The V gene is TRBV14, the J gene TRBJ2-1; a weak D match, TRBD2 (6 bases). The CDR3 contains 19 residues. Germline lookup yields CDR1 SGHDN and CDR2 FVKESK. V lost 3 bases, J lost 5 bases, and 26 bases lay in between.

V usage is TRBV19 and J usage is TRBJ2-1, with 11 bases lining up with TRBD2. Unmatched junction bases numbered 4, after V lost 5 bases and J lost 4 bases. Looked up from germline, CDR1 is LNHDA and CDR2 is SQIVND (reference sequence). The CDR3 has 15 amino acids. CDR3 amino acids: CASSSTSGRYNEQFF. The DNA of the CDR3 is TGTGCCAGTAGTTCTACTAGCGGGAGATACAATGAGCAGTTCTTC.

The J gene is TRBJ1-2, the V gene TRBV18, with TRBD1 as a possible D gene (5 bases). Germline CDR1 is KGHSH and CDR2 is LQKENI. V lost 6 bases and J lost 5, with 10 bases in between. The CDR3 extends over 12 amino acids. CDR3 in DNA: TGTGCCAGCTCGGAGGACACTTATGGCTACACCTTC. It codes for CASSEDTYGYTF.

CDR3 nucleotide sequence: TGTGCCAGCAGCCCCACGCCGGGACTAACCAACAATGAGCAGTTCTTC. Encoded protein: CASSPTPGLTNNEQFF. The V and J genes are TRBV7-3 and TRBJ2-1; 7 bases align to TRBD2. Germline assignment: CDR1 SGHTA and CDR2 FQGTGA. The J segment lost 5 bases and the V segment lost 5 bases, leaving 12 bases of the junction unmatched. The CDR3 consists of 16 residues.

In its sample, this clone was seen once. The gene calls are TRBV7-2 and TRBJ1-2, with D possibly matching TRBD1 (6 bases). Trimming took off 1 base at V and 3 bases at J, with 15 bases between the two ends. The CDR3 is 16 amino acids. Per the germline V gene, CDR1 is SGHTA and CDR2 is FQGNSA. CDR3 in amino acids: CASSLDGGRRDYGYTF. In DNA, the CDR3 is TGTGCCAGCAGCTTAGACGGGGGCCGCCGGGACTATGGCTACACCTTC.

This chain connects TRBV6-1 to TRBJ2-7; 7 nucleotides match TRBD2. The CDR3 is made up of 14 amino acids. Germline assignment: CDR1 MNHNS and CDR2 SASEGT. After removal of 2 bases from V and 5 bases from J, the junction contained 6 bases not matched to a gene. CDR3 sequence (DNA): TGTGCCAGCAGTGAACAGGCTAGCGGAGACGAGCAGTACGTC. It yields the protein CASSEQASGDEQYV.

The chain employs TRBV2 and TRBJ1-5; 7 nucleotides line up with TRBD1. CDR3 size: 14 residues. Trimming took 10 bases from V and 2 from J; bases not matched to a gene: 8. Germline values: CDR1 SNHLY, CDR2 FYNNEI. In nucleotides, the CDR3 is TGTGCCACCAGACAGGGCCATGGCAATCAGCCCCAGCATTTT. Residues: CATRQGHGNQPQHF.

The J gene is TRBJ1-5, the V gene TRBV19; 8 bases fit TRBD1. Trimming cost V 6 bases and J 5 bases; bases outside gene matches: 12. The germline V gene has CDR1 LNHDA and CDR2 SQIVND (reference sequence). This CDR3 comprises 16 residues. CDR3 nucleotides: TGTGCCAGTAGGGTCAGCGCGGACAGGGACGATCAGCCCCAGCATTTT. It is translated as CASRVSADRDDQPQHF.

The V gene is TRBV28, the J gene TRBJ2-7; no clear D. The V gene's germline CDR1 is MDHEN and CDR2 SYDVKM. V was pared by 4 bases and J by 3 bases, with 10 bases between. The CDR3 is made up of 13 amino acids. The CDR3 coding sequence is TGTGCCAGCAGTTCTCCAGTCGGCTACGAGCAGTACGTC. This sequence encodes CASSSPVGYEQYV.